A selection of T cell receptor beta chains follows, all from one sample in a study of blood T cells in healthy people across ages. One entry per CDR3 protein, called by TCRdb with MiXCR from the 5' RACE reads. The table includes hundreds of thousands of distinct CDR3 sequences, around three fifths detected once. Material: blood. Receptors were obtained from a man aged 55 to 69 in good health. Each CDR3 is given with its conserved first and last residue. D genes are given only for firm matches. Clone size is given for some rows only: seen once, a few or many times, or a class if the clone is expanded.

>TRBJ2-4|few|TRBV7-2|NA
CASSLSGSSNIQYF
TGTGCCAGCAGCTTATCGGGGTCATCCAACATTCAGTACTTC
>TRBJ2-3|NA|TRBV5-1|TRBD2
CASSPGTSGPTDTQYF
TGCGCCAGCAGCCCAGGGACTAGCGGGCCCACAGATACGCAGTATTTT
>TRBJ1-2|NA|TRBV4-1|NA
CASSHPSGTSTSGYTF
TGCGCCAGCAGCCACCCATCCGGGACAAGTACGAGTGGCTACACCTTC
>TRBJ2-7|NA|TRBV14|NA
CASSPYLSYEQYF
TGTGCCAGCAGCCCATACCTATCCTACGAGCAGTACTTC
>TRBJ2-7|NA|TRBV5-1|TRBD1
CASSMAPGQGTYEQYF
TGCGCCAGCAGCATGGCGCCGGGACAGGGGACCTACGAGCAGTACTTC
>TRBJ2-7|few|TRBV10-3|NA
CAISESGGSYEQYF
TGTGCCATCAGTGAGTCAGGAGGTTCCTACGAGCAGTACTTC
>TRBJ1-6|NA|TRBV14|NA
CASSQGGSYNSPLHF
TGTGCCAGCAGCCAAGGAGGGTCCTATAATTCACCCCTCCACTTT
>TRBJ1-2|NA|TRBV3-1|NA
CASSQDTALGGYTF
TGTGCCAGCAGCCAAGATACAGCATTGGGTGGCTACACCTTC
>TRBJ2-5|NA|TRBV2|TRBD2
CASSVTSGGEETQYF
TGTGCCAGCAGTGTGACTAGCGGGGGAGAAGAGACCCAGTACTTC
>TRBJ2-5|few|TRBV29-1|NA
CSVESSGTQYF
TGCAGCGTTGAATCCTCCGGGACCCAGTACTTC
>TRBJ2-3|NA|TRBV3-1|TRBD1
CASSPNRGDTQYF
TGTGCCAGCAGTCCTAACAGGGGCGATACGCAGTATTTT
>TRBJ1-2|NA|TRBV20-1|NA
CSARDPGTRVYGYTF
TGCAGTGCTAGAGATCCGGGGACCAGGGTCTATGGCTACACCTTC
>TRBJ2-7|few|TRBV5-1|TRBD1
CASSLTLDRVPYEQYF
TGCGCCAGCAGCTTGACCCTCGACAGGGTTCCCTACGAGCAGTACTTC
>TRBJ2-5|NA|TRBV2|NA
CASSKETRGHNEQYF
TGTGCCAGCAGCAAGGAGACTCGGGGGCACAATGAGCAGTACTTC
>TRBJ2-5|NA|TRBV5-1|TRBD1
CASSKDRGHEETQYF
TGCGCCAGCAGTAAGGACAGGGGGCATGAAGAGACCCAGTACTTC
>TRBJ1-4|NA|TRBV20-1|NA
CSARSVGDLNEKLFF
TGCAGTGCTAGATCGGTGGGGGACCTAAATGAAAAACTGTTTTTT
>TRBJ1-2|NA|TRBV6-5|NA
CASSYSSTVYGYTF
TGTGCCAGCAGTTACTCGTCTACTGTCTATGGCTACACCTTC
>TRBJ1-6|NA|TRBV7-9|TRBD1
CASSRDRGRIISPLHF
TGTGCCAGCAGCCGGGACAGGGGACGGATAATTTCACCCCTCCACTTT
>TRBJ1-6|NA|TRBV27|NA
CVSSLNGRSPLHF
TGTGTCAGCAGTTTGAACGGGAGATCACCCCTCCACTTT
>TRBJ2-2|few|TRBV7-2|TRBD2
CASSLSSGGVGGELFF
TGTGCCAGCAGCTTATCGAGCGGGGGGGTAGGCGGGGAGCTGTTTTTT
>TRBJ2-1|few|TRBV12-3/TRBV12-4|NA
CASSLAPGGSEQFF
TGTGCCAGCAGTCTAGCCCCTGGGGGTTCCGAGCAGTTCTTC
>TRBJ2-6|few|TRBV10-3|NA
CAISDKTPLDLTF
TGTGCCATCAGTGACAAGACGCCCTTGGACCTGACTTTC
>TRBJ2-5|few|TRBV7-9|TRBD2
CASSLEPGGQETQYF
TGTGCCAGCAGCTTAGAGCCCGGGGGGCAAGAGACCCAGTACTTC
>TRBJ2-5|NA|TRBV5-1|NA
CASSLALARETQYF
TGCGCCAGCAGCTTGGCGCTAGCGCGGGAGACCCAGTACTTC
>TRBJ2-5|few|TRBV5-5|TRBD2
CASSKRESQETQYF
TGTGCCAGCAGCAAGCGGGAATCGCAAGAGACCCAGTACTTC
>TRBJ2-6|NA|TRBV12-3/TRBV12-4|TRBD1
CASGQGREGANVLTF
TGTGCCAGCGGACAGGGGCGGGAAGGGGCCAACGTCCTGACTTTC
>TRBJ1-2|NA|TRBV2|NA
CASSLRGAEDYGYTF
TGTGCCAGCAGTCTTAGGGGGGCGGAAGACTATGGCTACACCTTC
>TRBJ2-1|NA|TRBV5-1|TRBD2
CASSLTPGLAGYEQFF
TGCGCCAGCAGCTTGACCCCGGGACTAGCGGGGTATGAGCAGTTCTTC
>TRBJ2-4|few|TRBV20-1|NA
CSAREGVPQYF
TGCAGTGCTAGGGAGGGGGTCCCGCAGTACTTC
>TRBJ2-1|NA|TRBV28|TRBD2
CATIAGGSYNEQFF
TGTGCCACCATAGCGGGGGGATCCTACAATGAGCAGTTCTTC
>TRBJ1-2|NA|TRBV7-9|NA
CASSLGERGYTF
TGTGCCAGCAGCTTAGGGGAGCGGGGCTACACCTTC
>TRBJ1-2|NA|TRBV9|NA
CASSVNGAGYGYTF
TGTGCCAGCAGCGTAAACGGGGCAGGGTATGGCTACACCTTC
>TRBJ2-1|few|TRBV4-2|TRBD1
CASSQGTGGAYNEQFF
TGTGCCAGCAGCCAAGGGACAGGGGGCGCCTACAATGAGCAGTTCTTC
>TRBJ2-5|NA|TRBV10-2|TRBD2
CASRRTSNSLETQYF
TGCGCCAGCAGGCGGACTAGCAATTCGTTGGAGACCCAGTACTTC
>TRBJ1-2|NA|TRBV9|TRBD1
CASSAWDRDYGYTF
TGTGCCAGCAGCGCCTGGGACAGGGATTATGGCTACACCTTC
>TRBJ2-7|NA|TRBV18|NA
CASSPQDGGIYEQYF
TGTGCCAGCTCACCCCAGGACGGGGGCATCTACGAGCAGTACTTC
>TRBJ2-3|NA|TRBV4-1|NA
CASSQVPGLTYTQYF
TGCGCCAGCAGCCAGGTCCCGGGACTTACCTATACGCAGTATTTT
>TRBJ2-2|NA|TRBV20-1|TRBD2
CSARGRLASTGELFF
TGCAGTGCTAGAGGTCGACTAGCGAGCACCGGGGAGCTGTTTTTT
>TRBJ2-5|NA|TRBV11-2|NA
CASRRGLAQETQYF
TGTGCCAGCAGACGCGGCCTAGCGCAGGAGACCCAGTACTTC
>TRBJ2-7|NA|TRBV27|TRBD1
CASSLDRVFYEQYF
TGTGCCAGCAGTTTGGACAGGGTCTTCTACGAGCAGTACTTC
>TRBJ2-5|NA|TRBV20-1|NA
CSARKDYAIETQYF
TGCAGTGCTAGGAAGGACTACGCGATAGAGACCCAGTACTTC